These T cell receptor beta chains were read from a single sample in a study of cytomegalovirus exposure and HLA in healthy donors. Assay used: immunoSEQ multiplex PCR; TCRdb lists only in-frame clones, some missing. The table includes around 150,000 clones, less than 85% detected once. The sequenced material came from PBMCs. The source of these receptors is a man aged 55 to 69 in good health and CMV-seronegative. The CDR3 runs from the conserved cysteine through the conserved F or W. Each record gives: clone size, D gene, V gene, J gene, CDR3 protein, CDR3 DNA. The D gene is left open where the match is weak. Not every row has a clone size; where given, it reads once, few, many or a size class.

clone size: NA; D gene: NA; V gene: TRBV7-3; J gene: TRBJ1-5; CDR3 protein: CASSSGLYQPQHF; CDR3 DNA: TGTGCCAGCAGCTCGGGACTTTATCAGCCCCAGCATTTT
clone size: NA; D gene: TRBD1; V gene: TRBV6-4; J gene: TRBJ2-3; CDR3 protein: CASKGQGTDTQYF; CDR3 DNA: TGTGCCAGCAAAGGACAGGGGACAGATACGCAGTATTTT
clone size: few; D gene: TRBD1; V gene: TRBV18; J gene: TRBJ1-4; CDR3 protein: CASSRERTGQEKLFF; CDR3 DNA: TGTGCCAGCTCACGCGAGCGGACAGGGCAGGAAAAACTGTTTTTT
clone size: NA; D gene: TRBD2; V gene: TRBV6-4; J gene: TRBJ2-3; CDR3 protein: CASSDSPGGGSTDTQYF; CDR3 DNA: TGTGCCAGCAGTGACTCGCCTGGCGGGGGTTCCACAGATACGCAGTATTTT
clone size: NA; D gene: NA; V gene: TRBV19; J gene: TRBJ2-7; CDR3 protein: CASSIGQGYEQYF; CDR3 DNA: TGTGCCAGTAGTATAGGGCAGGGCTACGAGCAGTACTTC
clone size: few; D gene: TRBD2; V gene: TRBV5-1; J gene: TRBJ2-1; CDR3 protein: CASRSGARTSDNEQFF; CDR3 DNA: TGCGCCAGCAGATCCGGGGCGAGGACTAGCGACAATGAGCAGTTCTTC
clone size: NA; D gene: TRBD2; V gene: TRBV7-6; J gene: TRBJ2-7; CDR3 protein: CASSSAGLAGVEQYF; CDR3 DNA: TGTGCCAGCAGCTCAGCCGGACTAGCGGGAGTCGAGCAGTACTTC
clone size: once; D gene: TRBD1; V gene: TRBV2; J gene: TRBJ1-1; CDR3 protein: CAGTGGTEAFF; CDR3 DNA: TGTGCCGGTACAGGGGGCACTGAAGCTTTCTTT
clone size: NA; D gene: TRBD2; V gene: TRBV6-5; J gene: TRBJ2-1; CDR3 protein: CASSSGLAGEQFF; CDR3 DNA: TGTGCCAGCAGTTCAGGACTAGCGGGTGAGCAGTTCTTC
clone size: NA; D gene: TRBD1; V gene: TRBV29-1; J gene: TRBJ2-5; CDR3 protein: CSGEQGAGETQYF; CDR3 DNA: TGCAGCGGTGAACAGGGGGCAGGGGAGACCCAGTACTTC
clone size: NA; D gene: NA; V gene: TRBV7-9; J gene: TRBJ1-4; CDR3 protein: CASQSSGFEEKLFF; CDR3 DNA: TGTGCCAGCCAATCCTCAGGGTTCGAGGAAAAACTGTTTTTT
clone size: NA; D gene: NA; V gene: TRBV19; J gene: TRBJ2-7; CDR3 protein: CASSMAPAYEQYF; CDR3 DNA: TGTGCCAGTAGTATGGCCCCCGCCTACGAGCAGTACTTC
clone size: NA; D gene: TRBD1; V gene: TRBV19; J gene: TRBJ1-5; CDR3 protein: CASSIDLWTGDQPQHF; CDR3 DNA: TGTGCCAGTAGTATAGATCTATGGACAGGGGACCAGCCCCAGCATTTT
clone size: NA; D gene: NA; V gene: TRBV5-1; J gene: TRBJ2-7; CDR3 protein: CANYRQCPYEQYF; CDR3 DNA: TGCGCCAACTACAGACAGTGTCCGTACGAGCAGTACTTC
clone size: NA; D gene: NA; V gene: TRBV6-4; J gene: TRBJ2-2; CDR3 protein: CASSVGGATGELFF; CDR3 DNA: TGTGCCAGCAGTGTTGGCGGGGCAACCGGGGAGCTGTTTTTT
clone size: once; D gene: NA; V gene: TRBV15; J gene: TRBJ2-7; CDR3 protein: CATSRAPRYYEQYF; CDR3 DNA: TGTGCCACCAGCAGAGCCCCCAGATACTACGAGCAGTACTTC
clone size: NA; D gene: TRBD1; V gene: TRBV6-5; J gene: TRBJ1-5; CDR3 protein: CASRPDRDRNQPQHF; CDR3 DNA: TGTGCCAGCAGGCCCGACAGGGACCGCAATCAGCCCCAGCATTTT
clone size: NA; D gene: TRBD1; V gene: TRBV5-1; J gene: TRBJ1-4; CDR3 protein: CASSRDRAAEKLFF; CDR3 DNA: TGCGCCAGCAGCCGGGACAGGGCGGCTGAAAAACTGTTTTTT
clone size: NA; D gene: TRBD1; V gene: TRBV5-1; J gene: TRBJ2-2; CDR3 protein: CASSLTGTDNTGELFF; CDR3 DNA: TGCGCCAGCAGCTTGACCGGGACAGATAACACCGGGGAGCTGTTTTTT
clone size: NA; D gene: NA; V gene: TRBV30; J gene: TRBJ2-5; CDR3 protein: CAWSVGAEGVSGRETQYF; CDR3 DNA: TGTGCCTGGAGTGTAGGGGCGGAAGGGGTTAGCGGCCGGGAGACCCAGTACTTC
clone size: few; D gene: TRBD1; V gene: TRBV19; J gene: TRBJ2-4; CDR3 protein: CASSLGRGLAKNIQYF; CDR3 DNA: TGTGCCAGTAGTCTAGGCAGGGGGCTAGCCAAAAACATTCAGTACTTC
clone size: NA; D gene: TRBD1; V gene: TRBV5-1; J gene: TRBJ2-7; CDR3 protein: CASSLEGAYYEQYF; CDR3 DNA: TGCGCCAGCAGCTTGGAGGGGGCGTACTACGAGCAGTACTTC